This entry lists 6 T cell receptor beta chains sequenced from one sample in a study of shared clonotypes between healthy human individuals. Here immunoSEQ multiplex PCR was the method, and the copy in TCRdb shows in-frame clones only, minus some. The repertoire holds about 1,800,000 clones, with approximately 94% as singletons. Terminally differentiated effector memory CD45RA+ cells were left out of the naive CD8 fraction, which was CD45RO-negative and positively selected for CCR7. The source material was naive CD8+ T cells sorted from blood. The source of these receptors is a man younger than 35 in good health.

The J gene is TRBJ2-5, the V gene TRBV4-1; 8 nucleotides agree with TRBD1. V was pared by 3 bases and J by 1 base, with 4 bases of the junction left unmatched. The CDR3 runs 15 residues. The germline V gene has CDR1 MGHRA and CDR2 YSYEKL. The CDR3 DNA reads TGCGCCAGCAGCCACGGAACAGGGGGCCAAGAGACCCAGTACTTC. Amino acids: CASSHGTGGQETQYF.

The chain has TRBV19 and TRBJ2-7; 10 positions agree with TRBD2. J lost 2 bases, V lost 4 bases, and 2 bases had no gene match. Germline V CDR1 and CDR2: LNHDA, SQIVND (reference sequence). CDR3 length equals 14 residues. In DNA form, the CDR3 reads TGTGCCAGTAGTAGTAGCGGGAGGACCTACGAGCAGTACTTC. Encoded protein: CASSSSGRTYEQYF.

The V and J genes are TRBV21-1 and TRBJ2-2. TRBV21-1 is labeled a pseudogene. The CDR3 is 16 residues long. DNA for the CDR3: TGTGCCAGCAGCAAAGCGGGGAAAAGCGTATCCGGGGAGCTGTTTTTT. Translating it yields CASSKAGKSVSGELFF.

This CDR3 reads CASSSPGDYNEQFF. The CDR3, as DNA: TGTGCCAGCAGCTCGCCAGGTGACTACAATGAGCAGTTCTTC. The chain joins TRBV13 to TRBJ2-1, with D hard to call. Looked up from germline, CDR1 is PRHDT and CDR2 is FYEKMQ (reference sequence). V lost 4 bases, J lost 3 bases, and 10 bases lay in between. The CDR3 totals 14 residues.

The CDR3 loop reads CASSVGTGGEAFF. CDR3 DNA sequence: TGTGCCAGCAGCGTTGGTACAGGGGGTGAAGCTTTCTTT. This chain connects TRBV9 to TRBJ1-1, with TRBD1 identical over 8 bases. Germline CDR1 SGDLS, CDR2 YYNGEE. The CDR3 runs to 13 residues. The junction had 4 bases not matched to a gene; V was cut back by 2 bases and J by 7 bases.

This chain links TRBV6-5 with TRBJ2-5, with D perhaps matching TRBD1 or TRBD2 (5 bases each). The J call is doubtful: the DNA matches TRBJ2-7 better. Looked up from germline, CDR1 is MNHEY and CDR2 is SVGAGI. The CDR3 length is 13 residues. The CDR3 reads CASSGTWPAEQYF. The CDR3 nucleotides read TGTGCCAGCAGTGGGACCTGGCCGGCCGAGCAGTACTTC.